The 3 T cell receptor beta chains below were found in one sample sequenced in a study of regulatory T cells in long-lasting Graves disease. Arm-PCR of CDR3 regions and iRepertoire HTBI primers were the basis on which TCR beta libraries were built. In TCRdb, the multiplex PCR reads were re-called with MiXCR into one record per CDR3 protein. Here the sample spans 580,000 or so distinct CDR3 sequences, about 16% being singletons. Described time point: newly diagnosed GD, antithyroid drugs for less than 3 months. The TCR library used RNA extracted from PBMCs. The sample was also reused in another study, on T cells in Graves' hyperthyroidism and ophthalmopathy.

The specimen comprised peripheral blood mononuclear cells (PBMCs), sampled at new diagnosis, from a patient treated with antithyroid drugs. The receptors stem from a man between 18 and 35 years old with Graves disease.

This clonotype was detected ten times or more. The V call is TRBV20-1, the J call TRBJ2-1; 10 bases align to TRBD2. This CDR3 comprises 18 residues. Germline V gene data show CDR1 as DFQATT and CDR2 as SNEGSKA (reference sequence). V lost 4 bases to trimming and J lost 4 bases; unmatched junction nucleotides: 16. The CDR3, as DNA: TGCAGTGCTAATGGGGATAGCGGGAGGCCCGTAAATTACAATGAGCAGTTCTTC. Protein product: CSANGDSGRPVNYNEQFF.

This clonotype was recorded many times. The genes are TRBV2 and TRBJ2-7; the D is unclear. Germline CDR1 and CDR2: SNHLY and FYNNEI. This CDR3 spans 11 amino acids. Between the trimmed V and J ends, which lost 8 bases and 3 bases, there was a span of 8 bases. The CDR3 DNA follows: TGTGCCAGCCGGCCCTACTACGAGCAGTACTTC. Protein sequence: CASRPYYEQYF.

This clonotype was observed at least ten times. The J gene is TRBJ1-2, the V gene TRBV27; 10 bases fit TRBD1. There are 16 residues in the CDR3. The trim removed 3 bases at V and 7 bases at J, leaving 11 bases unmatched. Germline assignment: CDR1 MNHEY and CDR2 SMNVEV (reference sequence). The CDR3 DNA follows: TGTGCCAGCAGTTTGACCAAGACAGGGGGCGCGGGTGGCTACACCTTC. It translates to CASSLTKTGGAGGYTF.